Listed below are T cell receptor beta chains from one sample, sequenced in a study of blood T cells in healthy people across ages. Via MiXCR, TCRdb re-called the 5' RACE reads, giving one row per CDR3 protein. Of some 560,000 distinct CDR3 sequences in the sample, roughly a quarter were seen once. The sample was also linked to a second study, of T cells of mothers and their children.

Input material: blood. These receptor sequences come from a boy between 2 and 10 years old in good health. The CDR3 runs from the conserved cysteine through the conserved F or W. D genes are given only for firm matches. Size values are once, few and many counts, or a class for expanded clones, and some rows have none.

DNA,CDR3,D,length,size,V,J
TGTGCCAGCTCCGGACAGGGTCGTGACGAGCAGTACTTC,CASSGQGRDEQYF,TRBD1,13,few,TRBV12-3/TRBV12-4,TRBJ2-7
TGCGCCAGCAGAAGACAGGGTAGCTTTATGTCCTACGAGCAGTACTTC,CASRRQGSFMSYEQYF,TRBD1,16,NA,TRBV5-1,TRBJ2-7
TGTGCCACCAGCAGGTCGTTCCCGGTGGAGACCCAGTACTTC,CATSRSFPVETQYF,NA,14,NA,TRBV15,TRBJ2-5
TGTGCCACCAGCAGAGCCGGTTCACCCCTCCACTTT,CATSRAGSPLHF,NA,12,NA,TRBV15,TRBJ1-6
TGTGCCAGCGGTTCCTTCCGACCACCTTGGGAGCAGTACTTC,CASGSFRPPWEQYF,NA,14,few,TRBV28,TRBJ2-7
TGTGCCAGCAGCCCCCGTGAAGCGGGAGACTTCTACGAGCAGTACTTC,CASSPREAGDFYEQYF,TRBD2,16,few,TRBV9,TRBJ2-7
TGTGCCACCAGTGATTTGTGGGGGCGCGAGCAGTTCTTC,CATSDLWGREQFF,NA,13,NA,TRBV24-1,TRBJ2-1
TGTGCCAGCAGCTCCATGTCGGCGGGACGCACAGATACGCAGTATTTT,CASSSMSAGRTDTQYF,NA,16,NA,TRBV5-5,TRBJ2-3
TGCGCCAGCAGCTTCCGGACGGAGGACAATGAGCAGTTCTTC,CASSFRTEDNEQFF,NA,14,many,TRBV5-1,TRBJ2-1
TGTGCCTTAGGGACAGAGAGCACAGATACGCAGTATTTT,CALGTESTDTQYF,TRBD1,13,NA,TRBV10-3,TRBJ2-3
TGTGCCAGCAGCCTTGGACAGGGGGGTGAGACCCAGTACTTC,CASSLGQGGETQYF,TRBD1,14,many,TRBV5-1,TRBJ2-5
TGTGCCAGCAGTCGCCGAGACAGGGCGTTCAGCGGGGAGCTGTTTTTT,CASSRRDRAFSGELFF,TRBD1,16,few,TRBV27,TRBJ2-2
TGTGCCAGCAGCCGTATTAGGGGGATCACTGAAGCTTTCTTT,CASSRIRGITEAFF,NA,14,few,TRBV14,TRBJ1-1
TGCAGCGCTCATGGGGGGCGTGGGGCCAACGTCCTGACTTTC,CSAHGGRGANVLTF,NA,14,few,TRBV20-1,TRBJ2-6
TGCGCCAGCAGGGCTCTTGGGAGCGGGGAGACCCAGTACTTC,CASRALGSGETQYF,NA,14,NA,TRBV5-1,TRBJ2-5
TGTGCCAGCAACGCCGGTGGGGTCGGAAACATTCAGTACTTC,CASNAGGVGNIQYF,NA,14,NA,TRBV6-2/TRBV6-3,TRBJ2-4
TGTGCCAGCAGTTTGGGGCCCCGGCCATATAGCAATCAGCCCCAGCATTTT,CASSLGPRPYSNQPQHF,NA,17,few,TRBV28,TRBJ1-5
TGCAGTGCTAGAGATCGAAAGGGAACGGGCACTGAAGCTTTCTTT,CSARDRKGTGTEAFF,NA,15,few,TRBV20-1,TRBJ1-1
TGTGCCTGGAGTAAAAACCGGGACACTTCTTCCTTC,CAWSKNRDTSSF,NA,12,NA,TRBV30,TRBJ2-5
TGTGCCAGCAGCGTAGACAGCCTGGGGACCCAGTACTTC,CASSVDSLGTQYF,NA,13,NA,TRBV9,TRBJ2-5
TGCAGCTTTGCAGGGGACGATAAATACACCTTC,CSFAGDDKYTF,NA,11,many,TRBV29-1,TRBJ1-2
TGTGCCAGCAGTTTAGGGGGGCCTAGCACAGATACGCAGTATTTT,CASSLGGPSTDTQYF,NA,15,few,TRBV12-3/TRBV12-4,TRBJ2-3
TGCGCCAGCAGCTTGGAACATATGAGATATGGCTACACCTTC,CASSLEHMRYGYTF,NA,14,NA,TRBV5-1,TRBJ1-2
TGTGCCAGCAGTGAAGCGGGGGGACTCTACGAGCAGTACTTC,CASSEAGGLYEQYF,NA,14,NA,TRBV6-1,TRBJ2-7
TGCGCCAGCAGCCGTCCTGTAGCGGATCCCTACAATGAGCAGTTCTTC,CASSRPVADPYNEQFF,NA,16,few,TRBV4-1,TRBJ2-1
TGCAGCGTTGAAGATGGCGAGACGGATTTAACCTACGAGCAGTACTTC,CSVEDGETDLTYEQYF,NA,16,NA,TRBV29-1,TRBJ2-7
TGTGCCAGCAGTTCTCAAACAGATACGCAGTATTTT,CASSSQTDTQYF,NA,12,few,TRBV7-2,TRBJ2-3
TGTGCTAGTGGTTTGGGCAGGGGGCCTGGGAACACCATATATTTT,CASGLGRGPGNTIYF,TRBD1,15,few,TRBV12-5,TRBJ1-3
TGTGCCAGTAGTAAGGGACAGAGGATGAACACTGAAGCTTTCTTT,CASSKGQRMNTEAFF,TRBD1,15,NA,TRBV19,TRBJ1-1
TGTGCCAGCAGTGATACAGGGGAGGATTCACCCCTCCACTTT,CASSDTGEDSPLHF,TRBD1,14,NA,TRBV6-5,TRBJ1-6
TGTGCCATCAATGCCAGGGAAACAGATACGCAGTATTTT,CAINARETDTQYF,NA,13,NA,TRBV10-3,TRBJ2-3
TGCAGTGCTTCGCCGGAGGAGAACACCGGGGAGCTGTTTTTT,CSASPEENTGELFF,NA,14,few,TRBV20-1,TRBJ2-2
TGTGCCAGCAGCAAAGTAATAGGAGCGAACACCGGGGAGCTGTTTTTT,CASSKVIGANTGELFF,NA,16,few,TRBV21-1,TRBJ2-2
TGCAGCGCCGAACAGGGATCCTACGAGCAGTACTTC,CSAEQGSYEQYF,NA,12,NA,TRBV29-1,TRBJ2-7
TGCAGTGCTAGATGGACAGGGGGCCTGACAGATACGCAGTATTTT,CSARWTGGLTDTQYF,TRBD1,15,NA,TRBV20-1,TRBJ2-3
TGTGCCAGCAGCTCCCGCGGGGTCACACAAGAGACCCAGTACTTC,CASSSRGVTQETQYF,NA,15,NA,TRBV7-8,TRBJ2-5
TGCAGCGCCTGGGACAGTAAACTGTTTTTT,CSAWDSKLFF,TRBD1,10,NA,TRBV29-1,TRBJ1-4
TGCGCCAGCAGCCAAGCGAACCAAGAGACCCAGTACTTC,CASSQANQETQYF,NA,13,NA,TRBV4-1,TRBJ2-5
TGTGCCAGCAGTGGGGGGTCAGGAGGCACAGATACACAGTATTTT,CASSGGSGGTDTQYF,NA,15,NA,TRBV6-1,TRBJ2-3
TGCAGCGTTGGGGTGGGGGCGAGCACAGATACGCAGTATTTT,CSVGVGASTDTQYF,NA,14,NA,TRBV29-1,TRBJ2-3
TGTGCCAGCAGACGGGGGGGCATCTCGGATGAGCAGTTCTTC,CASRRGGISDEQFF,TRBD2,14,NA,TRBV6-5,TRBJ2-1
TGTGCCAGCAGCCAAACGCTAGCCAAAAACATTCAGTACTTC,CASSQTLAKNIQYF,NA,14,few,TRBV11-2,TRBJ2-4
TGTGCCAGCAGTTACGTCGGGGGTACGCAGTATTTT,CASSYVGGTQYF,NA,12,NA,TRBV6-2/TRBV6-3,TRBJ2-3
TGTGCCAGCAGCCCTTTTTACCGGGACACTGAGGGTGACACTGAAGCTTTCTTT,CASSPFYRDTEGDTEAFF,NA,18,NA,TRBV4-2,TRBJ1-1
TGTGCCACCAGACAGGGAAAGGGTACGCAGTATTTT,CATRQGKGTQYF,NA,12,few,TRBV24-1,TRBJ2-3
TGTGCCAGCAGCGACGCCGGGACCTTAACCGGGGAGCTGTTTTTT,CASSDAGTLTGELFF,NA,15,NA,TRBV9,TRBJ2-2
TGTGCCAGCAGTTTTGCAGGGGGGGCCGGGGAGCTGTTTTTT,CASSFAGGAGELFF,NA,14,few,TRBV12-3/TRBV12-4,TRBJ2-2
TGCAGTGCTAGAGATTCAGGGCGGTCCGAGCAGTACTTC,CSARDSGRSEQYF,NA,13,few,TRBV20-1,TRBJ2-7
TGCAGTGCCAAGAGCGGGACCACCGTCTACAATGAGCAGTTCTTC,CSAKSGTTVYNEQFF,TRBD2,15,few,TRBV20-1,TRBJ2-1
TGCAGTGCTAGGCTCCCTAGCGGTAAAAAAAACATTCAGTACTTC,CSARLPSGKKNIQYF,TRBD2,15,NA,TRBV20-1,TRBJ2-4
TGTGCCAGCAGCCTTCAGCACGGGGAGCTGTTTTTT,CASSLQHGELFF,NA,12,NA,TRBV3-1,TRBJ2-2
TGTGCCAGCAGCCATCCCGGGTCATCCGGCCCTATGACTGAAGCTTTCTTT,CASSHPGSSGPMTEAFF,NA,17,NA,TRBV3-1,TRBJ1-1
TGCGCCAGCACCGTTACAGGGGACCCTAACCATGGCTACACCTTC,CASTVTGDPNHGYTF,TRBD1,15,NA,TRBV5-1,TRBJ1-2
TGTGCCAGCAGCTTATCTGGGGGAGGAGACGAGCAGTACTTC,CASSLSGGGDEQYF,NA,14,NA,TRBV7-6,TRBJ2-7
TGTGCCAGCAGATTAACAGACAGGGTAAAAGAGACCCAGTACTTC,CASRLTDRVKETQYF,TRBD1,15,NA,TRBV12-3/TRBV12-4,TRBJ2-5
TGCGCCAGCGATGAACAAGCCCACAGGGGGCTGTCCGGGGAGCTGTTTTTT,CASDEQAHRGLSGELFF,TRBD1,17,NA,TRBV5-1,TRBJ2-2
TGTGCCAGCAGCGTCGGGCGTGTCGGCTACGAGCAGTACTTC,CASSVGRVGYEQYF,NA,14,NA,TRBV9,TRBJ2-7
TGCAGCGTTGAATTGGGAACCGGGGAGCTGTTTTTT,CSVELGTGELFF,NA,12,NA,TRBV29-1,TRBJ2-2
TGTGCCAGCAGCGTAGAGGGTTTCTCCTACGAGCAGTACTTC,CASSVEGFSYEQYF,NA,14,NA,TRBV9,TRBJ2-7